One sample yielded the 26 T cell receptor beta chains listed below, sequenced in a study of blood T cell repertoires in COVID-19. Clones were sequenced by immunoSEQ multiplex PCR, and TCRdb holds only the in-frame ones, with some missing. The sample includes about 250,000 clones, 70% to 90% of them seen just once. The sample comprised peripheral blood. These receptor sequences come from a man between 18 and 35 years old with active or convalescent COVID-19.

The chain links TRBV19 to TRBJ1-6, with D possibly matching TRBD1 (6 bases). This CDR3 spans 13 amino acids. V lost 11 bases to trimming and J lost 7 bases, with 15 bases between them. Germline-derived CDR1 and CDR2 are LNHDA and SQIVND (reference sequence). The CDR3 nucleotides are TGTGCCGCCTCCGGGACACCGAATTCACCCCTCCACTTT. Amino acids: CAASGTPNSPLHF.

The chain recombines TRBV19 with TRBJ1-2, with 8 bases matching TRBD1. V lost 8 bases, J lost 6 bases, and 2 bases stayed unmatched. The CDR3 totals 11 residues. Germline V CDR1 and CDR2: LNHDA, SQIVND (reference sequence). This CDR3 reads CASWTGNGYTF. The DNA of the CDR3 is TGTGCCAGTTGGACAGGGAATGGCTACACCTTC.

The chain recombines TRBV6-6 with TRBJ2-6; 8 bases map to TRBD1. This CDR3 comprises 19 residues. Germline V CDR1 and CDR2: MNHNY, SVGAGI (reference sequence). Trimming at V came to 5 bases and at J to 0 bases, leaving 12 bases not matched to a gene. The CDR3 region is CASSLIPTGAGSGANVLTF. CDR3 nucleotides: TGTGCCAGCAGTCTTATCCCGACAGGGGCCGGCTCTGGGGCCAACGTCCTGACTTTC.

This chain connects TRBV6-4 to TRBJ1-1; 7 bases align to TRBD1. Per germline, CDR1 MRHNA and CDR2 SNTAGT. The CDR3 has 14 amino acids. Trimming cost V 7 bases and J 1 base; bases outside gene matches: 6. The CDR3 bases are TGTGCCAGCAAGAAGGGGGCGGCGAACACTGAAGCTTTCTTT. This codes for CASKKGAANTEAFF.

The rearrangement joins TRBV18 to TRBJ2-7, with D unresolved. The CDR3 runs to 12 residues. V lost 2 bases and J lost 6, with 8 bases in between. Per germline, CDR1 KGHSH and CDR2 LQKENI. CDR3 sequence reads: CASSPRATEQYF. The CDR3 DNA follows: TGTGCCAGCTCACCAAGAGCAACCGAGCAGTACTTC.

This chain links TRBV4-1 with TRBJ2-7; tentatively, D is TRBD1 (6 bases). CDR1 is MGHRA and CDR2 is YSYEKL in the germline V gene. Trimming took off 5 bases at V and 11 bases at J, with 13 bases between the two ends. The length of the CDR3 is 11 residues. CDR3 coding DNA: TGCGCCAGCAGCGACGACAGGTACAAGTACTTC. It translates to CASSDDRYKYF.

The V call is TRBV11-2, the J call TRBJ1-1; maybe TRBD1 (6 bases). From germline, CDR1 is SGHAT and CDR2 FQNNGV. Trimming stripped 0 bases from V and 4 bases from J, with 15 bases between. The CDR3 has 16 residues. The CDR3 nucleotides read TGTGCCAGCAGCTTAGATGTACAGGGTCTGGGCACTGAAGCTTTCTTT. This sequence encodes CASSLDVQGLGTEAFF.

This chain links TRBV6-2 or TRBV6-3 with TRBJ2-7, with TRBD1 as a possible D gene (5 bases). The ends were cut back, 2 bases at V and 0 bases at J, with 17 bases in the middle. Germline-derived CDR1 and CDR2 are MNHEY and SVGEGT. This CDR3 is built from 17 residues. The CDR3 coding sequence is TGTGCCAGCAGTTACCCCCTCACAGGCTTAATCTCCTACGAGCAGTACTTC. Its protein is CASSYPLTGLISYEQYF.

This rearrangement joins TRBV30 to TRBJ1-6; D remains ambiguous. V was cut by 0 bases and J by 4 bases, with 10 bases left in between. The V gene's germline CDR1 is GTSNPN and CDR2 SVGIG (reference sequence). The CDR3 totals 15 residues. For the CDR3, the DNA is TGTGCCTGGAGTGTACGAGGCGGGTATAATTCACCCCTCCACTTT. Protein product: CAWSVRGGYNSPLHF.

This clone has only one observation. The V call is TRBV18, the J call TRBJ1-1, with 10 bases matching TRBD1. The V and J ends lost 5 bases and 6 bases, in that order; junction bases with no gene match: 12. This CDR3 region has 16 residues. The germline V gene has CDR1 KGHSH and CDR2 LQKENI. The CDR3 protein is CASSSLLSGTGAEAFF. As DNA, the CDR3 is TGTGCCAGCTCATCCCTACTCTCCGGGACAGGGGCTGAAGCTTTCTTT. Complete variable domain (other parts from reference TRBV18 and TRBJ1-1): NAGVMQNPRHLVRRRGQEARLRCSPMKGHSHVYWYRQLPEEGLKFMVYLQKENIIDESGMPKERFSAEFPKEGPSILRIQQVVRGDSAAYFCASSSLLSGTGAEAFFGQGTRLTVV.

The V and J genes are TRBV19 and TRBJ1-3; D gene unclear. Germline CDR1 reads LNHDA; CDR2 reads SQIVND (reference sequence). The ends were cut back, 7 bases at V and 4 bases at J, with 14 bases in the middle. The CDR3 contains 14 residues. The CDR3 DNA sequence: TGTGCCAGTACCAATATTGGCAGAGGAAACACCATATATTTT. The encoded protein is CASTNIGRGNTIYF.

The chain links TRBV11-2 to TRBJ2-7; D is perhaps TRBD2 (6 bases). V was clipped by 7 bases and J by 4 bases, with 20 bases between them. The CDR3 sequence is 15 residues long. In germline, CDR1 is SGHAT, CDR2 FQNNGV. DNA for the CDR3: TGTGCCAGCACCAAAGAGGAGGGGCGGCAATACGAGCAGTACTTC. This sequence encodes CASTKEEGRQYEQYF. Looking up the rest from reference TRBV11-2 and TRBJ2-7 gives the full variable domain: EAGVAQSPRYKIIEKRQSVAFWCNPISGHATLYWYQQILGQGPKLLIQFQNNGVVDDSQLPKDRFSAERLKGVDSTLKIQPAKLEDSAVYLCASTKEEGRQYEQYFGPGTRLTVT.

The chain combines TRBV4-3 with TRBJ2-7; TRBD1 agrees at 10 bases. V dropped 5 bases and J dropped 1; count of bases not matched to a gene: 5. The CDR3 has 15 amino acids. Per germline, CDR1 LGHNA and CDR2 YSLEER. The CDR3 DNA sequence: TGCGCCAGCAGCGAGGACAGGGGGAGTTCCTACGAGCAGTACTTC. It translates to CASSEDRGSSYEQYF.

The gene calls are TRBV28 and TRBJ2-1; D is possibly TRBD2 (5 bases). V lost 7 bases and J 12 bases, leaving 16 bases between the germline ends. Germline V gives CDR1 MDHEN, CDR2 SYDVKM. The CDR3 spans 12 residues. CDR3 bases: TGTGCCAGCACCACCCCGCGGGCAGGGCAGTTCTTC. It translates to CASTTPRAGQFF.

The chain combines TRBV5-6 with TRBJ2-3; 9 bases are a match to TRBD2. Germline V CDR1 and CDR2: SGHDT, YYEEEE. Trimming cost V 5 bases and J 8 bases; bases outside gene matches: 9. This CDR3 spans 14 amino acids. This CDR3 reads CASSFSGSRGTQYF. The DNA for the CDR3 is TGTGCCAGCAGTTTTAGCGGGAGTAGGGGTACGCAGTATTTT.

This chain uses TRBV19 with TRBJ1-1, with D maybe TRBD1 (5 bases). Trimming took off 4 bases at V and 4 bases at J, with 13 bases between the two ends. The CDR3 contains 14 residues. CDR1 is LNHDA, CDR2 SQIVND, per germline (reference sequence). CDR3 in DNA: TGTGCCAGTAGTAGTAGGGGATCTGGCACTGAAGCTTTCTTT. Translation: CASSSRGSGTEAFF.

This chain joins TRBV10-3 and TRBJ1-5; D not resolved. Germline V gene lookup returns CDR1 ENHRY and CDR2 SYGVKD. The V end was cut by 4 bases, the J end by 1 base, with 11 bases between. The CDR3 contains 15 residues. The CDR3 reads CAISGEPNSNQPQHF. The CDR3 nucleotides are TGTGCCATCAGTGGCGAGCCGAACAGCAATCAGCCCCAGCATTTT.

This CDR3 is CASSQGAPGTQYF. CDR3 DNA: TGTGCCAGCAGCCAAGGGGCCCCCGGGACCCAGTACTTC. The chain is built from TRBV14 and TRBJ2-5; D not resolved. Trimming removed 1 base from V and 7 bases from J, with 10 bases in between. The CDR3 totals 13 residues. Germline values: CDR1 SGHDN, CDR2 FVKESK.

The CDR3: CASSEGTTNEKLFF. CDR3 nucleotide sequence: TGTGCCAGCAGTGAAGGCACAACTAATGAAAAACTGTTTTTT. The chain employs TRBV25-1 and TRBJ1-4, with D unclear. Trimming took off 2 bases at V and 0 bases at J, with 4 bases between the two ends. This CDR3 has 14 amino acids. Germline loops: CDR1 MGHDK, CDR2 SYGVNS.

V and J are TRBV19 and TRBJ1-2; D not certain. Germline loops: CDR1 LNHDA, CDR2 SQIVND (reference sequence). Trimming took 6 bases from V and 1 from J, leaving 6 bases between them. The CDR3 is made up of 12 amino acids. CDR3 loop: CASRGSNYGYTF. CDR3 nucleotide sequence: TGTGCCAGTAGAGGGAGTAACTATGGCTACACCTTC.

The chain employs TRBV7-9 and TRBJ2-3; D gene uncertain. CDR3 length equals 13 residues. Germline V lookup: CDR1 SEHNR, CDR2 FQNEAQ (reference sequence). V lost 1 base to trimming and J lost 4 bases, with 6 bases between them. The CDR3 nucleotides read TGTGCCAGCAGCTTAGTCGCGGCAGATACGCAGTATTTT. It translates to CASSLVAADTQYF. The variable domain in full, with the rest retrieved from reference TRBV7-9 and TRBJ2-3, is DTGVSQNPRHKITKRGQNVTFRCDPISEHNRLYWYRQTLGQGPEFLTYFQNEAQLEKSRLLSDRFSAERPKGSFSTLEIQRTEQGDSAMYLCASSLVAADTQYFGPGTRLTVL.

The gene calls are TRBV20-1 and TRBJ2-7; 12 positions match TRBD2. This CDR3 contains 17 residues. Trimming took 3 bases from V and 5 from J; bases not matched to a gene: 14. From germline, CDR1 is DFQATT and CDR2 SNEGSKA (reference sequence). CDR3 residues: CSASPVGLAGGSNEQYF. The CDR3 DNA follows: TGCAGTGCTAGTCCTGTAGGGCTAGCGGGAGGGTCTAACGAGCAGTACTTC.

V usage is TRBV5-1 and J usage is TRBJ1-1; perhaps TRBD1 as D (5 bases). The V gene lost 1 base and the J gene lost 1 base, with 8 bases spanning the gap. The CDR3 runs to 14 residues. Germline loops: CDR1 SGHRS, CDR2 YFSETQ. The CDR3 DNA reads TGCGCCAGCAGCTTGTATCAGGGGAACACTGAAGCTTTCTTT. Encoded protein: CASSLYQGNTEAFF. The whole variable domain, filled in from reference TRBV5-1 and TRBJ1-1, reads KAGVTQTPRYLIKTRGQQVTLSCSPISGHRSVSWYQQTPGQGLQFLFEYFSETQRNKGNFPGRFSGRQFSNSRSEMNVSTLELGDSALYLCASSLYQGNTEAFFGQGTRLTVV.

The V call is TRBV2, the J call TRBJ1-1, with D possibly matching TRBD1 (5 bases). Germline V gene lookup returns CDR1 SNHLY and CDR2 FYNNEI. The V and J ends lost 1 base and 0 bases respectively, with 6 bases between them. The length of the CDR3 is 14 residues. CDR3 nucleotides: TGTGCCAGCAGTGAAGGCAGGGTGAACACTGAAGCTTTCTTT. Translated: CASSEGRVNTEAFF.

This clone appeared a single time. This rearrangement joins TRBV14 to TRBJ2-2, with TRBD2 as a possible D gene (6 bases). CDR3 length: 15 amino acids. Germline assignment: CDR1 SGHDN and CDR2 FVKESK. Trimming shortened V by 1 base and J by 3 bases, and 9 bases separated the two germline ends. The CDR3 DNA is TGTGCCAGCAGCCAAGGCGGGATGTACACCGGGGAGCTGTTTTTT. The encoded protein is CASSQGGMYTGELFF. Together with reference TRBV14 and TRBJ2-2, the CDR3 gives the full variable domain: EAGVTQFPSHSVIEKGQTVTLRCDPISGHDNLYWYRRVMGKEIKFLLHFVKESKQDESGMPNNRFLAERTGGTYSTLKVQPAELEDSGVYFCASSQGGMYTGELFFGEGSRLTVL.

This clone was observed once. This CDR3 reads CATSRAAGAYEQYF. The CDR3 DNA is TGTGCCACCAGCAGAGCGGCAGGGGCCTACGAGCAGTACTTC. This chain joins TRBV15 and TRBJ2-7; D possibly corresponds to TRBD1 (6 bases). This CDR3 contains 14 residues. Trimming left V 1 base short and J 2 bases short, with 9 bases between. Germline V gene lookup returns CDR1 LNHNV and CDR2 YYDKDF (reference sequence).